This T cell receptor (beta chain) was identified during a study of radiation and T cells in renal cell carcinoma. Study-level information: Nephrectomy followed 15 Gy stereotactic body radiation by 4 weeks.

V shed 5 bases, J shed 5 bases, and the junction held 6 bases outside the gene matches. The V gene's germline CDR1 is MDHEN and CDR2 SYDVKM. This CDR3 contains 14 residues. The time point denotes: blood 2 weeks post-SBRT. Treatment of the sample: 15 Gy SBRT to primary tumor, nephrectomy 4 weeks later. Serial blood draws occurred at baseline and 2 and 4 weeks post-SBRT. This renal cell carcinoma was of the clear cell type. Method: immunoSEQ multiplex PCR; TCRdb's copy keeps in-frame clones and lacks some. The table has about 120,000 clones, around 80% seen once. This chain uses TRBV28 with TRBJ2-3; the match to TRBD2 covers 8 bases. Sequenced here: blood, sampled from a patient whose treatment included radiotherapy and nephrectomy. This clonotype originated in a man in his fifties with renal cell carcinoma. CDR3: CASSRSGSVDTQYF. The CDR3 nucleotides read TGTGCCAGCAGTCGGAGCGGGAGTGTAGATACGCAGTATTTT. The whole variable domain, filled in from reference TRBV28 and TRBJ2-3, reads DVKVTQSSRYLVKRTGEKVFLECVQDMDHENMFWYRQDPGLGLRLIYFSYDVKMKEKGDIPEGYSVSREKKERFSLILESASTNQTSMYLCASSRSGSVDTQYFGPGTRLTVL.